A selection of T cell receptor beta chains follows, all from one sample in a study of T cell responses to AZD1222 COVID-19 vaccine. Method: immunoSEQ multiplex PCR; TCRdb's copy keeps in-frame clones and lacks some. Here the sample spans about 110,000 clones, under 90% being singletons. Sequenced here: peripheral blood, sampled on day 0 of AZD1222 vaccination. The source is an adult in good health. Both conserved end residues are part of each CDR3. D genes are given only for firm matches. Some rows mark clone size as missing; the rest say once, few, many or name a class of expanded clone.

J | D | size | V | DNA | CDR3
TRBJ2-1 | NA | NA | TRBV9 | TGTGCCAGCAGCGTATTTGAATCCTACAATGAGCAGTTCTTC | CASSVFESYNEQFF
TRBJ2-7 | TRBD1 | NA | TRBV5-8 | TGTGCCAGCAAGAGAAGGACAGGGAGTCACGAGCAGTACTTC | CASKRRTGSHEQYF
TRBJ2-1 | NA | NA | TRBV7-2 | TGTGCCAGCAGCCTAGCCGGGACAACGAACAATGAGCAGTTCTTC | CASSLAGTTNNEQFF
TRBJ2-1 | TRBD2 | NA | TRBV5-1 | TGCGCCAGCAGCTTGGGAGCTAGCGGGGCGACACATGAGCAGTTCTTC | CASSLGASGATHEQFF
TRBJ2-7 | NA | once | TRBV7-9 | TGTGCCAGCAGCCCGCAGGGGAACATCAACGAGCAGTACTTC | CASSPQGNINEQYF
TRBJ2-2 | NA | NA | TRBV7-9 | TGTGCCAGCAGCTCCCCCAACACCGGGGAGCTGTTTTTT | CASSSPNTGELFF
TRBJ1-4 | NA | NA | TRBV5-1 | TGCGCCAGCAGACCCGGACAGCCTAATGAAAAACTGTTTTTT | CASRPGQPNEKLFF
TRBJ1-6 | TRBD1 | NA | TRBV4-1 | TGCGCCAGCAGCCAACCCAAGACAGGGAGGAATTCACCCCTCCACTTT | CASSQPKTGRNSPLHF
TRBJ1-1 | TRBD1 | NA | TRBV6-4 | TGTGCCAGCACCCGGGACAGGGGTGGCACTGAAGCTTTCTTT | CASTRDRGGTEAFF
TRBJ2-5 | NA | NA | TRBV11-2 | TGTGCCAGCAGCTTAGAGCCCGCGGGCCTGGGGGAGACCCAGTACTTC | CASSLEPAGLGETQYF
TRBJ2-5 | NA | NA | TRBV15 | TGTGCCACCAGCAGAGGGACAGTCCAAGAGACCCAGTACTTC | CATSRGTVQETQYF
TRBJ1-2 | TRBD1 | NA | TRBV12-3/TRBV12-4 | TGTGCCAGTGGGGACAGCGGGACCTATGGCTACACCTTC | CASGDSGTYGYTF
TRBJ1-5 | NA | NA | TRBV28 | TGTGCCAGCAGTTTCCTCGACAGATATAGCAATCAGCCCCAGCATTTT | CASSFLDRYSNQPQHF
TRBJ2-1 | NA | NA | TRBV10-3 | TGTGCCATCACCCCAGGAGCCGGCAATGAGCAGTTCTTC | CAITPGAGNEQFF